This T cell receptor (beta chain) was recorded in a study of blood T cells in healthy people across ages. Across the study: Per two T cells, about one barcoded beta molecule was captured through template switching.

Primers used in a second PCR of about 7 to 11 cycles were a sample-barcoded 5' primer and a J-beta primer mix. Tags on each cDNA molecule came from a template-switch adaptor with 12 random nucleotides. Sequencing of every sample gave 3 million or more CDR3-containing paired-end reads. TCRdb called the 5' RACE reads again in MiXCR, with one record for every CDR3 protein. The profile covers hundreds of thousands of distinct CDR3 sequences, with around half appearing a single time and roughly a third taken by the ten largest. Trimming removed 6 bases at V and 3 bases at J, with 18 bases between. The CDR3 is 15 residues long. Germline loops: CDR1 DFQATT, CDR2 SNEGSKA (reference sequence). The table lists this clonotype with a few counts.

Material for sequencing was blood. The origin of this receptor is a woman aged 60 to 75 in good health. The genes are TRBV20-1 and TRBJ1-5; D is unresolved. The chain's CDR3 is CSAIPLEGYNQPQHF. The CDR3 DNA sequence: TGCAGTGCCATACCCTTGGAGGGTTACAATCAGCCCCAGCATTTT.